Below, one T cell receptor beta chain is given with its context. The data derive from a study of blood T cell repertoires in COVID-19. Turning to the study itself: Donors in the United States, Italy and Spain gave samples during acute or convalescent COVID-19. The cDNA or gDNA used as material had been derived from T cells, B-cell-depleted T cells, or PBMCs.

Trimming took 0 bases from V and 6 from J, leaving 21 bases between them. The germline V gene encodes CDR1 MGHDK and CDR2 SYGVNS. The CDR3 contains 18 residues. Repertoires were generated with immunoSEQ multiplex PCR, while TCRdb's copy carries only in-frame clones and drops some. The table lists around 130,000 clones, about nine tenths of them singletons. This clonotype originated in a man aged 55 to 70 with COVID-19, enrolled during active disease. Sequenced material: peripheral blood. This chain joins TRBV25-1 and TRBJ2-1, with D possibly being TRBD2 (6 bases). CDR3 sequence (DNA): TGTGCCAGCAGTGAATACTACCTAAGGACTCAGGAGGGCAATGAGCAGTTCTTC. Residues: CASSEYYLRTQEGNEQFF.